This section outlines one T cell receptor beta chain sequence together with its context. The sample belongs to a study of blood T cell repertoires in COVID-19. This table comes from immunoSEQ multiplex PCR, and its TCRdb copy is limited to in-frame clones, with some not included. This sample carries about 23,000 clones, approximately 94% of them seen once, and the ten largest clones take 3.5% to 4.5%. V shed 0 bases, J shed 4 bases, and the junction held 6 bases outside the gene matches. The CDR3 runs 15 residues. The germline V gene has CDR1 SGHNT and CDR2 YYREEE (reference sequence). The sequenced material came from peripheral blood. V is TRBV5-4 and J is TRBJ1-2; 7 nucleotides align to TRBD1. This TCR was recovered from a woman aged 50 to 60 with active COVID-19. The CDR3: CASSLGGQASYGYTF. The DNA of the CDR3 is TGTGCCAGCAGCTTGGGTGGACAGGCTTCCTATGGCTACACCTTC. The full variable domain, in which reference TRBV5-4 and TRBJ1-2 provide the parts outside the CDR3, is ETGVTQSPTHLIKTRGQQVTLRCSSQSGHNTVSWYQQALGQGPQFIFQYYREEENGRGNFPPRFSGLQFPNYSSELNVNALELDDSALYLCASSLGGQASYGYTFGSGTRLTVV.